This T cell receptor (beta chain) was sequenced for a study of T-cell reconstitution after alpha-beta-depleted transplantation in children. This clonotype was detected a few times. Unique molecular identifiers were used to barcode this TCRbeta library. TCRdb reprocessed the PCR reads with MiXCR, giving one entry per CDR3 protein. The table has 98,000 or so distinct CDR3 sequences, roughly a quarter seen once. This CDR3 is built from 18 residues. With 2 bases clipped from V and 0 bases from J, the junction kept 6 bases outside the gene matches. Per the germline V gene, CDR1 is SGHRS and CDR2 is YFSETQ.

This sequence was found in a boy aged 2 to 9 with acute lymphoblastic leukemia, due to receive a stem cell transplant. This rearrangement joins TRBV5-1 to TRBJ2-2, with TRBD2 identical over 11 bases. This specimen consisted of PBMCs, obtained before TCRalphabeta/CD19-depleted stem cell transplant. The CDR3 DNA reads TGCGCCAGCAGCTTTGGGACTAGCGGAGGGGCGAACACCGGGGAGCTGTTTTTT. Translated, it gives CASSFGTSGGANTGELFF.